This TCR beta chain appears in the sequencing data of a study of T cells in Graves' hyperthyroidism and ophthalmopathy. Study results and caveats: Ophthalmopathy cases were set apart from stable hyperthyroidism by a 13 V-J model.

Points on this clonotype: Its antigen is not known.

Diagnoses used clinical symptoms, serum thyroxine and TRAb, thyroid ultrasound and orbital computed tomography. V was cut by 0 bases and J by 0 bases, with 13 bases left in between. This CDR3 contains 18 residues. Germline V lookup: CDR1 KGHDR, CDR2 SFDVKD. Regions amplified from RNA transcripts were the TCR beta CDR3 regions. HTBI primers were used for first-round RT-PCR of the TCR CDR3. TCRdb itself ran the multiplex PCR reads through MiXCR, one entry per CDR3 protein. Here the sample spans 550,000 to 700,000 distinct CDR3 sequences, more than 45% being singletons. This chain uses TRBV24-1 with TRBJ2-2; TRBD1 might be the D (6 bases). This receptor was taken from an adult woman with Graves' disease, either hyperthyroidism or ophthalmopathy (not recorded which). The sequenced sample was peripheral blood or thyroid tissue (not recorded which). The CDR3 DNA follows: TGTGCCACCAGTGATTTGGAGGGGACATACGCGAACACCGGGGAGCTGTTTTTT. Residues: CATSDLEGTYANTGELFF.